Listed below are T cell receptor beta chains from one sample, sequenced in a study of graft-versus-host responses after intestinal transplantation. The assay was immunoSEQ multiplex PCR, and TCRdb's table has in-frame clones only and misses some. The sample holds 95,000 to 110,000 clones, roughly 84% seen once. These receptors are not linked to any known antigen. The sequencing here drew on unstimulated CD4+ T cells sorted from spleen or lymph node cells, taken before intestinal transplant. All receptors derive from a human donor who received an intestinal transplant. Each CDR3 is given with its conserved first and last residue. The D gene is left open where the match is weak. Rows may omit the clone size; those that give it use once, few, many or a size class.

J	size	D	length	V	DNA	CDR3
TRBJ1-2	-	-	14	TRBV6-1	TGTGCCAGCAGTACATCAGGGGCCATCTATGGCTACACCTTC	CASSTSGAIYGYTF
TRBJ1-2	-	-	15	TRBV19	TGTGCCAGTAGTTCTTTGGTAATAACCACCTATGGCTACACCTTC	CASSSLVITTYGYTF
TRBJ2-3	-	-	17	TRBV7-6	TGTGCCAGCAGCTTTAGTCCTTTGGCGGTACGCACAGATACGCAGTATTTT	CASSFSPLAVRTDTQYF
TRBJ2-3	-	-	15	TRBV5-1	TGCGCCAGCAGCTTGGCAGGGGTTAGCACAGATACGCAGTATTTT	CASSLAGVSTDTQYF
TRBJ2-2	-	-	14	TRBV6-5	TGTGCCAGCGGACCAGCCGGGTTCTACGGGGAGCTGTTTTTT	CASGPAGFYGELFF
TRBJ1-2	-	TRBD1	15	TRBV5-4	TGTGCCAGCAGTCACCGGGACAGGGGGTGGTATGGCTACACCTTC	CASSHRDRGWYGYTF
TRBJ1-2	-	-	12	TRBV6-1	TGTGCCAGCAGTGAATTCGGTTTTGGCTACACCTTC	CASSEFGFGYTF
TRBJ1-2	-	-	11	TRBV6-1	TGTGCCAGCAGTTGGGGGGGTGGCTACACCTTC	CASSWGGGYTF
TRBJ2-7	-	-	13	TRBV19	TGTGCCAGTAGTATAGCGGCTGCCTACGAGCAGTACTTC	CASSIAAAYEQYF
TRBJ1-2	-	-	16	TRBV4-1	TGCGCCAGCAGCCTGGGATGGGCACGGAAGGACTATGGCTACACCTTC	CASSLGWARKDYGYTF
TRBJ2-3	-	-	16	TRBV7-3	TGTGCCAGCAGCTTAAGAGGGTCGGGAGGCACAGATACGCAGTATTTT	CASSLRGSGGTDTQYF
TRBJ1-6	-	-	16	TRBV6-6	TGTGCCAGCAGGAAGGACGGTGGTCTGGGGAATTCACCCCTCCACTTT	CASRKDGGLGNSPLHF
TRBJ2-5	-	TRBD2	15	TRBV5-4	TGTGCCAGCAGCTTGGCACTAGCGGGCCAAGAGACCCAGTACTTC	CASSLALAGQETQYF
TRBJ2-2	-	TRBD2	16	TRBV7-7	TGTGCCAGCAGCCCGGGACTAGCGGGAGGTAACGGGGAGCTGTTTTTT	CASSPGLAGGNGELFF
TRBJ2-3	-	TRBD2	15	TRBV4-1	TGCGCCAGCAGCCAACAGCGGGAGGTCGTAGATACGCAGTATTTT	CASSQQREVVDTQYF
TRBJ2-3	-	-	17	TRBV7-2	TGTGCCAGCAGCTTTTCGCTGACTGGCGGGAACACAGATACGCAGTATTTT	CASSFSLTGGNTDTQYF
TRBJ1-2	-	-	12	TRBV11-2	TGTGCCAGCAGTTTCAGCAGGGGTGGCTACACCTTC	CASSFSRGGYTF
TRBJ1-5	-	TRBD1	15	TRBV6-5	TGTGCCAGCAGTCTTACCGGGACAGGGGATCAGCCCCAGCATTTT	CASSLTGTGDQPQHF
TRBJ2-3	-	-	13	TRBV6-5	TGTGCCAGCAGCAAGACGCGGTCAGATACGCAGTATTTT	CASSKTRSDTQYF
TRBJ2-7	-	-	15	TRBV11-3	TGTGCCAGCAGATCAACAGGATACAGCTCCTACGAGCAGTACTTC	CASRSTGYSSYEQYF
TRBJ2-2	once	-	15	TRBV9	TGTGCCAGCGGTATGACAGCACCGTCGTCCGGGGAGCTGTTTTTT	CASGMTAPSSGELFF
TRBJ2-7	-	TRBD2	14	TRBV6-4	TGTGCCAGCAGCACCCCTCAGCGGGGGTACGAGCAGTACTTC	CASSTPQRGYEQYF
TRBJ2-7	-	TRBD1	14	TRBV28	TGTGCCAGCAGAACGGACAGGGGATCCTACGAGCAGTACTTC	CASRTDRGSYEQYF
TRBJ2-4	-	TRBD1	12	TRBV6-1	TGTGCCAGCAGTGATTTGGACAGGGGGCGCGTCTTC	CASSDLDRGRVF
TRBJ1-2	-	-	15	TRBV6-5	TGTGCCAGCAGTTACTCGATGTTGATGGGGGGAGGCTACACCTTC	CASSYSMLMGGGYTF
TRBJ2-1	once	-	15	TRBV7-9	TGTGCCAGCAGCTTAGGTGACGGGTGGTACAATGAGCAGTTCTTC	CASSLGDGWYNEQFF
TRBJ2-7	few	-	16	TRBV6-1	TGTGCCAGCAGTGATCCCCTCCAGGGGACGACCTACGAGCAGTACTTC	CASSDPLQGTTYEQYF
TRBJ1-6	-	-	13	TRBV28	TGTGCCAGCAGATGGGATTATAATTCACCCCTCCACTTT	CASRWDYNSPLHF
TRBJ1-6	-	-	14	TRBV2	TGTGCCAGCAGGCGTTTGGTGAGAAATTCACCCCTCCACTTT	CASRRLVRNSPLHF
TRBJ1-2	-	TRBD1	15	TRBV5-6	TGTGCCAGCAGCTCCGTGGACAGGCTGGTCTATGGCTACACCTTC	CASSSVDRLVYGYTF
TRBJ2-1	-	TRBD2	16	TRBV7-9	TGTGCCAGCAGCTTAGATTCGGTAGCGGGAGTTGGGGAGCAGTTCTTC	CASSLDSVAGVGEQFF
TRBJ2-1	-	TRBD2	15	TRBV11-3	TGTGCCAGCAGCCCCGGGACTAGCAGGTACAATGAGCAGTTCTTC	CASSPGTSRYNEQFF
TRBJ2-3	-	TRBD1	12	TRBV11-2	TGTGCCAGCAGCTTACCCCAGGGGGAGCAGTATTTT	CASSLPQGEQYF
TRBJ2-7	-	-	15	TRBV7-9	TGTGCCAGCAGCTATTTAGGGCAGACTATCTACGAGCAGTACTTC	CASSYLGQTIYEQYF
TRBJ1-5	-	-	17	TRBV28	TGTGCCAGCAGCCGATGGGGGACACAGTATAGCAATCAGCCCCAGCATTTT	CASSRWGTQYSNQPQHF
TRBJ1-2	once	-	13	TRBV5-1	TGCGCCAGCAGCTTAGGACAGAACTATGGCTACACCTTC	CASSLGQNYGYTF
TRBJ2-1	few	-	13	TRBV7-3	TGTGCCAGCAGCTTGGGCAGTTCCAATGAGCAGTTCTTC	CASSLGSSNEQFF
TRBJ2-7	-	TRBD2	16	TRBV9	TGTGCCAGCAGCCCCGGACTAGCGGGAGGCCAGAACGAGCAGTACTTC	CASSPGLAGGQNEQYF
TRBJ2-5	-	-	16	TRBV15	TGTGCCACCAGCAGGGGATTAACCGGACTCGGCGAGACCCAGTACTTC	CATSRGLTGLGETQYF
TRBJ2-7	-	TRBD2	13	TRBV6-6	TGTGCCAGCAGTCGGGGACTAGACCACGAGCAGTACTTC	CASSRGLDHEQYF
TRBJ2-5	-	-	14	TRBV7-2	TGTGCCAGCAGCTTAGCGTATACCCAAGAGACCCAGTACTTC	CASSLAYTQETQYF
TRBJ2-7	-	TRBD2	17	TRBV5-1	TGCGCCAGCAGCCCCGACCTTACTAGCGGGAAACCCTACGAGCAGTACTTC	CASSPDLTSGKPYEQYF
TRBJ2-2	-	-	11	TRBV6-1	TGTGCCAGCAGACTAACCGGGGAGCTGTTTTTT	CASRLTGELFF
TRBJ1-4	-	-	13	TRBV15	TGTGCCACCAGCAGAGACTTGGAAGAAAAACTGTTTTTT	CATSRDLEEKLFF
TRBJ2-3	-	TRBD1	14	TRBV10-1	TGCGCCAGCAGTTTGGACAGGAGCACAGATACGCAGTATTTT	CASSLDRSTDTQYF
TRBJ2-5	-	TRBD2	15	TRBV2	TGTGCCAGCAGTGCAGGGACTAGCGGACAAGAGACCCAGTACTTC	CASSAGTSGQETQYF
TRBJ1-6	once	-	15	TRBV18	TGTGCCAGCTCACTCAACGCCCCACGGAATTCACCCCTCCACTTT	CASSLNAPRNSPLHF
TRBJ1-4	few	-	14	TRBV6-5	TGTGCCAGCAGTTACGGAAGGCGAGTTGAAAAACTGTTTTTT	CASSYGRRVEKLFF
TRBJ1-6	-	-	14	TRBV5-4	TGTGCCAGCAGCTCCGGGACCGGGAATTCACCCCTCCACTTT	CASSSGTGNSPLHF
TRBJ1-2	few	-	13	TRBV6-5	TGTGCCAGCAGTTACTCAGGAGGCTATGGCTACACCTTC	CASSYSGGYGYTF